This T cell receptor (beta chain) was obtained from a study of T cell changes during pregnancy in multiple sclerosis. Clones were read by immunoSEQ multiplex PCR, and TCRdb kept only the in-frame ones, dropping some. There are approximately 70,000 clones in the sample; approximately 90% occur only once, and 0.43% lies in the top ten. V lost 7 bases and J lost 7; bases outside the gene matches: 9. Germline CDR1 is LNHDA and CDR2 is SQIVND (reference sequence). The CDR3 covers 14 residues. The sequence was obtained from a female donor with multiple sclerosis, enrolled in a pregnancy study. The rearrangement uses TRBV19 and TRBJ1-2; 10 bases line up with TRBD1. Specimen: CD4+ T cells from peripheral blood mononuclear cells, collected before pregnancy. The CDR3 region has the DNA TGTGCCAGTACCAGGACAGGGGGTTTCAGTGGCTACACCTTC. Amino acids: CASTRTGGFSGYTF.